This entry lists 4 T cell receptor beta chains sequenced from one sample in a study of siplizumab effects on memory and regulatory T cells. Some clones are missing from TCRdb's copy, which holds only in-frame ones; the method was immunoSEQ multiplex PCR. There are about 120,000 clones in the sample; roughly 89% occur only once, and 1% to 1.5% lies in the top ten. The sequencing input was CD4+ T cells sorted from blood. All receptors come from a human donor in good health.

The J gene is TRBJ2-4, the V gene TRBV5-1, with D perhaps matching TRBD2 (6 bases). The CDR3 is made up of 14 amino acids. V was cut by 0 bases and J by 9 bases, with 13 bases left in between. The germline gives CDR1 SGHRS, CDR2 YFSETQ. The CDR3 bases are TGCGCCAGCAGCTTGGAGGGAGGCCGAGGCATTCAGTACTTC. As protein: CASSLEGGRGIQYF.

V usage is TRBV27 and J usage is TRBJ2-2, with TRBD1 identical over 11 bases. The V segment lost 6 bases and the J segment 6 bases; nucleotides outside the gene matches: 3. Germline lookup yields CDR1 MNHEY and CDR2 SMNVEV (reference sequence). This CDR3 contains 14 residues. CDR3: CASRPGQGAGELFF. CDR3 DNA: TGTGCCAGCAGGCCGGGACAGGGGGCCGGGGAGCTGTTTTTT.

The V call is TRBV10-2, the J call TRBJ2-1, with 9 positions matching TRBD2. Germline V gene lookup returns CDR1 WSHSY and CDR2 SAAADI. The junction had 2 bases not matched to a gene; V was cut back by 6 bases and J by 5 bases. This CDR3 has 13 residues. The CDR3 is CASRLAGNNEQFF. Here the CDR3 DNA reads TGCGCCAGCAGGCTAGCGGGGAACAATGAGCAGTTCTTC.

The rearrangement uses TRBV25-1 and TRBJ2-4; 10 bases agree with TRBD2. V trimming: 1 base; J trimming: 5 bases; junction bases outside the gene matches: 8. Germline values: CDR1 MGHDK, CDR2 SYGVNS. The CDR3 is made up of 17 amino acids. The CDR3 sequence: CASSESLGSGGENIQYF. In DNA form, the CDR3 reads TGTGCCAGCAGTGAATCCCTCGGGAGCGGGGGGGAAAACATTCAGTACTTC.